The 14 T cell receptor beta chains below were found in one sample sequenced in a study of blood T cell repertoires in COVID-19. Libraries were prepared by immunoSEQ multiplex PCR; TCRdb keeps only in-frame clonotypes and omits some of them. The sample holds a few hundred thousand clones, 70% to 90% seen once. Input material: PBMCs or T cells enriched from blood (not recorded which). Receptors originate from a man in his thirties or forties who had recovered from COVID-19.

This clone was seen a few times. Written as DNA, the CDR3 is TGTGCCAGCAGCTTAGAACGGGGGGCCGACTACGAGCAGTACTTC. It translates to CASSLERGADYEQYF. V and J are TRBV11-2 and TRBJ2-7; perhaps TRBD2 as D (7 bases). Germline assignment: CDR1 SGHAT and CDR2 FQNNGV. V was cut by 0 bases and J by 3 bases, with 12 bases left in between. The CDR3 contains 15 residues.

V and J are TRBV2 and TRBJ2-5, with a possible D match to TRBD1 (6 bases). V shed 7 bases and J shed 2 bases, with 11 bases lying between them. The CDR3 is 13 residues long. The germline gives CDR1 SNHLY, CDR2 FYNNEI. The CDR3 loop reads CASNLDRQETQYF. The CDR3 DNA follows: TGTGCCAGCAACCTGGACAGACAAGAGACCCAGTACTTC.

The chain couples TRBV6-6 to TRBJ1-2; weak D call: TRBD1 (6 bases). This CDR3 is 13 amino acids long. The germline V and J ends were trimmed by 8 bases and 4 bases, with 14 bases remaining between them. Germline lookup yields CDR1 MNHNY and CDR2 SVGAGI (reference sequence). The CDR3 DNA follows: TGTGCCAGCTTCCGTGAAGGGGGCTATGGCTACACCTTC. Translated, it gives CASFREGGYGYTF.

This chain connects TRBV18 to TRBJ1-1; D is unresolved. The CDR3 extends over 12 amino acids. The germline gives CDR1 KGHSH, CDR2 LQKENI. V dropped 3 bases and J dropped 7 bases, with 9 bases sitting between them. The CDR3 DNA reads as TGTGCCAGCTCACCTCCGGGGAGTGAAGCTTTCTTT. Its protein is CASSPPGSEAFF.

This chain joins TRBV15 and TRBJ2-7; 15 positions agree with TRBD2. J gave up 6 bases and V 4 bases, and 13 bases lay outside the gene matches. Germline values: CDR1 LNHNV, CDR2 YYDKDF (reference sequence). The CDR3 runs 18 residues. The CDR3 is CATSTHRTSGGAIGEQYF. CDR3 nucleotides: TGTGCCACCAGCACCCACCGGACTAGCGGGGGGGCAATAGGCGAGCAGTACTTC. The complete variable domain, with remaining parts taken from reference TRBV15 and TRBJ2-7, reads DAMVIQNPRYQVTQFGKPVTLSCSQTLNHNVMYWYQQKSSQAPKLLFHYYDKDFNNEADTPDNFQSRRPNTSFCFLDIRSPGLGDTAMYLCATSTHRTSGGAIGEQYFGPGTRLTVT.

The J gene is TRBJ2-5, the V gene TRBV7-9; D gene unclear. CDR3 size: 12 residues. The V and J ends lost 5 bases and 3 bases respectively, with 7 bases between them. CDR1 is SEHNR, CDR2 FQNEAQ, per germline (reference sequence). For the CDR3, the DNA is TGTGCCAGCAGCGGAGCAGAAGAGACCCAGTACTTC. It is translated as CASSGAEETQYF.

This rearrangement joins TRBV19 to TRBJ1-2; D possibly corresponds to TRBD1 (5 bases). V gave up 3 bases and J gave up 8 bases, with 19 bases separating them. CDR1 is LNHDA and CDR2 is SQIVND in the germline V gene (reference sequence). The CDR3 length is 15 residues. The CDR3 spells CASSMEGRGERGYTF. In DNA form, the CDR3 reads TGTGCCAGTAGTATGGAAGGTCGGGGGGAACGGGGCTACACCTTC.

This clone was counted a single time. This chain uses TRBV5-1 with TRBJ2-1; the match to TRBD2 covers 10 bases. CDR3 length: 17 amino acids. CDR1 and CDR2 from the germline V gene are SGHRS and YFSETQ. The J segment lost 4 bases and the V segment lost 4 bases, leaving 11 bases of the junction unmatched. The CDR3 DNA is TGCGCCAGCAGCCTTGGACTAGCGGTCTGGGAGTACAATGAGCAGTTCTTC. This sequence encodes CASSLGLAVWEYNEQFF.

The chain recombines TRBV7-9 with TRBJ1-2, with D hard to call. This CDR3 spans 14 amino acids. V lost 7 bases and J 3 bases, leaving 15 bases between the germline ends. Germline values: CDR1 SEHNR, CDR2 FQNEAQ (reference sequence). As DNA, the CDR3 is TGTGCCAGCAATGTGGCGGGGTCAGACTATGGCTACACCTTC. Protein: CASNVAGSDYGYTF.

The rearrangement joins TRBV6-5 to TRBJ1-1; TRBD1 agrees at 8 bases. CDR1 and CDR2 (germline): MNHEY, SVGAGI. V shed 6 bases and J 4 bases; nucleotides not matched to a gene: 10. This CDR3 comprises 15 residues. DNA for the CDR3: TGTGCCAGCAGCCAACAAGCAGGGGGCGTCACTGAAGCTTTCTTT. It is translated as CASSQQAGGVTEAFF.

The genes are TRBV10-2 and TRBJ2-3; D perhaps matches TRBD2 (6 bases). Germline assignment: CDR1 WSHSY and CDR2 SAAADI. Trimming stripped 8 bases from V and 8 bases from J, with 29 bases between. The CDR3 is 17 residues long. This CDR3 is CASAPTHGARRRGTQYF. In DNA, the CDR3 is TGCGCCAGCGCGCCTACACACGGGGCTAGAAGGCGGGGTACGCAGTATTTT.

The CDR3 is CASSLPPGQPQYF. As DNA, the CDR3 is TGTGCCAGCAGCTTACCCCCGGGACAGCCCCAGTACTTC. J is TRBJ2-5 and V is TRBV5-6, with 7 bases matching TRBD1. The V segment lost 2 bases and the J segment 9 bases; nucleotides outside the gene matches: 7. Germline CDR1 SGHDT, CDR2 YYEEEE. CDR3 length: 13 amino acids.

J is TRBJ1-5 and V is TRBV30; D is unresolved. Germline values: CDR1 GTSNPN, CDR2 SVGIG (reference sequence). Trimming shortened V by 2 bases and J by 5 bases, and 10 bases separated the two germline ends. CDR3 length: 13 amino acids. CDR3 sequence reads: CAWSSSPDQPQHF. In nucleotides, the CDR3 is TGTGCCTGGAGTTCGAGCCCTGATCAGCCCCAGCATTTT.

J is TRBJ2-3 and V is TRBV6-1, with a possible D match to TRBD1 (5 bases). CDR3 size: 16 residues. Germline values: CDR1 MNHNS, CDR2 SASEGT. The V and J ends lost 2 bases and 2 bases respectively, with 14 bases between them. The CDR3 DNA is TGTGCCAGCAGTGAATTCCCCCAGGGATCCACAGATACGCAGTATTTT. This codes for CASSEFPQGSTDTQYF.